These 27 T cell receptor beta chains were all obtained from the same sample, sequenced in a study of blood T cell repertoires in COVID-19. Clones were read by immunoSEQ multiplex PCR, and TCRdb kept only the in-frame ones, dropping some. The table lists roughly 91,000 clones, under 85% of them singletons, with around 11% in the top ten. Material: peripheral blood. Receptor source: a man aged 70 or older with acute or convalescent COVID-19.

This clone was picked up a small number of times. The rearrangement links TRBV5-1 to TRBJ1-2; possible D gene TRBD1, 5 bases. The CDR3 totals 14 residues. Germline loops: CDR1 SGHRS, CDR2 YFSETQ. The germline V and J ends were trimmed by 4 bases and 2 bases, with 12 bases remaining between them. The DNA for the CDR3 is TGCGCCAGCAGCCCTTCTCCAGGGAACTATGGCTACACCTTC. Translation gives CASSPSPGNYGYTF. Variable domain in full (rest from reference TRBV5-1 and TRBJ1-2): KAGVTQTPRYLIKTRGQQVTLSCSPISGHRSVSWYQQTPGQGLQFLFEYFSETQRNKGNFPGRFSGRQFSNSRSEMNVSTLELGDSALYLCASSPSPGNYGYTFGSGTRLTVV.

The V gene is TRBV4-1, the J gene TRBJ2-7, with a possible D match to TRBD1 (5 bases). CDR1 is MGHRA and CDR2 is YSYEKL in the germline V gene. This CDR3 spans 14 amino acids. Trimming took 1 base from V and 5 from J, leaving 12 bases between them. The CDR3 DNA follows: TGCGCCAGCAGCCAAGCTCAGGGTGACCACGAGCAGTACTTC. Translation: CASSQAQGDHEQYF.

The V gene is TRBV5-4, the J gene TRBJ1-1; no clear D gene. The CDR3 runs to 15 residues. CDR1 and CDR2 (germline): SGHNT, YYREEE (reference sequence). The V gene lost 3 bases and the J gene lost 2 bases, with 14 bases spanning the gap. The CDR3 reads CASSSAVDHNTEAFF. The CDR3 DNA sequence: TGTGCCAGCAGCTCGGCGGTCGATCACAACACTGAAGCTTTCTTT.

This clone was counted a single time. V gene TRBV28 combines with J gene TRBJ2-3; D is possibly TRBD1 (6 bases). Germline CDR1 reads MDHEN; CDR2 reads SYDVKM. V dropped 5 bases and J dropped 4 bases, with 22 bases sitting between them. The CDR3 consists of 17 residues. CDR3 region: CASSPPTGLGSADTQYF. The CDR3 DNA sequence: TGTGCCAGCAGTCCGCCGACAGGTTTGGGTAGTGCAGATACGCAGTATTTT.

CDR3 in DNA: TGTGCCAGCAGTTACGTAGCAGGGGTGGGGGAAAAACTGTTTTTT. Protein sequence: CASSYVAGVGEKLFF. This sequence joins TRBV6-6 and TRBJ1-4; a possible D gene is TRBD1 (6 bases). V shed 2 bases and J shed 8 bases, with 15 bases lying between them. The CDR3 covers 15 residues. Germline CDR1 and CDR2: MNHNY and SVGAGI (reference sequence).

V gene TRBV3-1 (or the pseudogene TRBV3-2) combines with J gene TRBJ1-5; unclear D gene. Trimming left V 4 bases short and J 3 bases short, with 13 bases between. This CDR3 is built from 15 residues. Germline-derived CDR1 and CDR2 are LGHDT and YNNKEL (reference sequence). CDR3 protein: CASSPKRGSNQPQHF. The CDR3 DNA is TGTGCCAGCAGCCCAAAGCGTGGGTCCAATCAGCCCCAGCATTTT.

The DNA of the CDR3 is TGTGCCAGCAGTGCGTCGGTTCAAGAGACCCAGTACTTC. This sequence encodes CASSASVQETQYF. J is TRBJ2-5 and V is TRBV2; D gene ambiguous. Trimming shortened V by 4 bases and J by 2 bases, and 8 bases separated the two germline ends. In germline, CDR1 is SNHLY, CDR2 FYNNEI. The CDR3 totals 13 residues.

The gene calls are TRBV5-1 and TRBJ2-1; perhaps TRBD1 as D (6 bases). The V gene's germline CDR1 is SGHRS and CDR2 YFSETQ. Trimming cost V 0 bases and J 5 bases, with 12 bases left between them. The CDR3 spans 15 residues. Here the CDR3 DNA reads TGCGCCAGCAGCTTGGCGTCAGGGGAAGACAATGAGCAGTTCTTC. This translates into CASSLASGEDNEQFF.

The chain recombines TRBV7-9 with TRBJ2-6, with D maybe TRBD1 (5 bases). CDR3 size: 17 residues. Trimming pared 5 bases from V and 3 bases from J, leaving 17 bases between. CDR1 and CDR2 (germline): SEHNR, FQNEAQ (reference sequence). CDR3 nucleotide sequence: TGTGCCAGCAGCCCTCGACTGTCTAGGGGTGGGGCCAACGTCCTGACTTTC. Translation: CASSPRLSRGGANVLTF.

The rearrangement links TRBV10-1 to TRBJ1-6; D gene unclear. V dropped 4 bases and J dropped 5 bases, with 3 bases sitting between them. The germline gives CDR1 WNHNN, CDR2 SYGVQD (reference sequence). This CDR3 has 12 residues. DNA for the CDR3: TGCGCCAGCAGTGGTAATAATTCACCCCTCCACTTT. Protein: CASSGNNSPLHF.

This chain links TRBV6-5 with TRBJ1-1; 7 positions agree with TRBD1. CDR1 is MNHEY, CDR2 SVGAGI, per germline. V was clipped by 4 bases and J by 4 bases; unmatched bases: 6. This CDR3 is built from 14 residues. CDR3 residues: CASSSEQGFTEAFF. The CDR3 nucleotides read TGTGCCAGCAGTTCCGAACAGGGGTTCACTGAAGCTTTCTTT.

V and J are TRBV3-1 (or the pseudogene TRBV3-2) and TRBJ2-1; tentatively, D is TRBD1 (5 bases). CDR1 and CDR2 (germline): LGHDT, YNNKEL (reference sequence). Trimming shortened V by 0 bases and J by 5 bases, and 8 bases separated the two germline ends. This CDR3 is 14 amino acids long. In nucleotides, the CDR3 is TGTGCCAGCAGCCAAGACGTCAGGGACAATGAGCAGTTCTTC. It yields the protein CASSQDVRDNEQFF.

The rearrangement joins TRBV19 to TRBJ2-1, with 7 bases aligning to TRBD1. With V trimmed by 5 bases and J by 2 bases, 6 bases remained unmatched. This CDR3 is 15 amino acids long. CDR1 LNHDA and CDR2 SQIVND come from the germline V gene (reference sequence). The CDR3 loop reads CASSSRQGAYNEQFF. The CDR3 nucleotides read TGTGCCAGTAGTTCCCGACAGGGAGCCTACAATGAGCAGTTCTTC.

This chain connects TRBV28 to TRBJ2-1, with TRBD2 identical over 8 bases. The germline V gene has CDR1 MDHEN and CDR2 SYDVKM. The CDR3 is 15 residues long. With 2 bases clipped from V and 9 bases from J, the junction kept 9 bases outside the gene matches. CDR3 in amino acids: CASSLGLAGPSEQFF. The CDR3 DNA reads as TGTGCCAGCAGTTTAGGGCTAGCGGGTCCCAGTGAGCAGTTCTTC.

This rearrangement joins TRBV13 to TRBJ2-7; TRBD2 aligns across 7 bases. Germline lookup yields CDR1 PRHDT and CDR2 FYEKMQ (reference sequence). V shed 0 bases, J shed 1 base, and the junction held 3 bases outside the gene matches. The CDR3 length is 15 residues. CDR3 region: CASSLGGTISYEQYF. In DNA form, the CDR3 reads TGTGCCAGCAGCTTAGGTGGGACTATTTCCTACGAGCAGTACTTC.

This clone was seen more than once but under ten times. The chain couples TRBV10-3 to TRBJ2-1; 9 nucleotides agree with TRBD2. Germline CDR1 reads ENHRY; CDR2 reads SYGVKD. The CDR3 sequence is 15 residues long. Trimming took 5 bases from V and 3 from J; bases not matched to a gene: 5. The CDR3 nucleotides read TGTGCCATCAGTCGGACTAGCGAGTTCTACAATGAGCAGTTCTTC. Translated: CAISRTSEFYNEQFF.

The J gene is TRBJ1-1, the V gene TRBV6-1, with 10 bases aligning to TRBD1. The CDR3 has 14 residues. The germline V gene encodes CDR1 MNHNS and CDR2 SASEGT. Germline trimming cut 2 bases from V and 7 bases from J; bases unmatched to any gene: 4. CDR3 in DNA: TGTGCCAGCAGTGAAACCGGACAGGGGGATGAAGCTTTCTTT. It encodes CASSETGQGDEAFF.

This clone was counted ten times or more. The rearrangement links TRBV24-1 to TRBJ1-5; D uncertain. V dropped 1 base and J dropped 3 bases, with 15 bases sitting between them. The germline CDR1 and CDR2 sequences are KGHDR and SFDVKD. This CDR3 region has 17 residues. The CDR3 bases are TGTGCCACCAGTGATTTTGTGGGCAGACGGGACAATCAGCCCCAGCATTTT. It translates to CATSDFVGRRDNQPQHF.

This rearrangement joins TRBV7-9 to TRBJ1-2; TRBD1 might be the D (5 bases). Deletions cut 1 base from V and 9 bases from J, with 9 bases between. From germline, CDR1 is SEHNR and CDR2 FQNEAQ (reference sequence). The CDR3 contains 12 residues. Here the CDR3 reads CASSLGEGSYTF. The CDR3 region has the DNA TGTGCCAGCAGCTTAGGGGAGGGGAGCTACACCTTC.

V and J are TRBV2 and TRBJ2-7; D remains unclear. The CDR3 sequence is 15 residues long. V was clipped by 2 bases and J by 4 bases, with 15 bases between them. Germline V gene data show CDR1 as SNHLY and CDR2 as FYNNEI. Here the CDR3 DNA reads TGTGCCAGCAGTGAAAGGTACTACAAACCGTACGAGCAGTACTTC. Translation gives CASSERYYKPYEQYF. Full variable domain (missing parts from reference TRBV2 and TRBJ2-7): EPEVTQTPSHQVTQMGQEVILRCVPISNHLYFYWYRQILGQKVEFLVSFYNNEISEKSEIFDDQFSVERPDGSNFTLKIRSTKLEDSAMYFCASSERYYKPYEQYFGPGTRLTVT.

This sequence joins TRBV2 and TRBJ1-2, with TRBD1 matching 8 bases. Germline V gene data show CDR1 as SNHLY and CDR2 as FYNNEI. CDR3 length: 14 amino acids. V dropped 7 bases and J dropped 4; count of bases not matched to a gene: 8. The CDR3 loop is CASTPDREGYGYTF. The CDR3 DNA sequence: TGTGCCAGCACTCCGGACAGGGAAGGCTATGGCTACACCTTC.

The table lists this clone with a count of one. The gene calls are TRBV7-9 and TRBJ2-1, with 8 bases identical to TRBD1. With 4 bases clipped from V and 3 bases from J, the junction kept 8 bases outside the gene matches. This CDR3 comprises 16 residues. Germline CDR1 is SEHNR and CDR2 is FQNEAQ (reference sequence). CDR3 region: CASSSNLRGLYNEQFF. CDR3 DNA sequence: TGTGCCAGCAGCTCCAACCTCAGGGGGCTCTACAATGAGCAGTTCTTC.

The rearrangement links TRBV18 to TRBJ2-7; TRBD1 matches 9 bases. The CDR3 runs to 14 residues. CDR1 is KGHSH and CDR2 is LQKENI in the germline V gene. The J segment lost 6 bases and the V segment lost 2 bases, leaving 5 bases of the junction unmatched. The CDR3 nucleotides are TGTGCCAGCTCACCAACGGGACAGGGTGGCGAGCAGTACTTC. Its translation is CASSPTGQGGEQYF.

The count of this clone is one. This rearrangement joins TRBV7-4 to TRBJ2-7, with TRBD2 as a possible D gene (7 bases). Trimming stripped 1 base from V and 3 bases from J, with 16 bases between. This CDR3 has 16 amino acids. The V gene's germline CDR1 is SGHVT and CDR2 SQSDAQ. For the CDR3, the DNA is TGTGCCAGCAGCTTAGTTTCAGGGGACTACCTCTACGAGCAGTACTTC. It codes for CASSLVSGDYLYEQYF. Full variable domain (rest looked up from reference TRBV7-4 and TRBJ2-7): GAGVSQSPRYKVAKRGRDVALRCDSISGHVTLYWYRQTLGQGSEVLTYSQSDAQRDKSGRPSGRFSAERPERSVSTLKIQRTEQGDSAVYLCASSLVSGDYLYEQYFGPGTRLTVT.

This clone was detected once. The chain recombines TRBV6-2 or TRBV6-3 with TRBJ1-3; D ambiguous. Trimming removed 4 bases from V and 4 bases from J, with 14 bases in between. Per the germline V gene, CDR1 is MNHEY and CDR2 is SVGEGT. CDR3 size: 15 residues. The CDR3 sequence: CASSFRTGSGNTIYF. CDR3 DNA sequence: TGTGCCAGCAGTTTCCGGACGGGATCAGGAAACACCATATATTTT.

This clone was observed a few times. The chain carries TRBV9 and TRBJ1-6; maybe TRBD1 (6 bases). The CDR3 spans 16 residues. Between the trimmed V and J ends, which lost 3 bases and 4 bases, there was a span of 14 bases. The germline CDR1 and CDR2 sequences are SGDLS and YYNGEE. The CDR3 nucleotides are TGTGCCAGCAGCGGGGATGGACAGCTGTATAATTCACCCCTCCACTTT. As protein: CASSGDGQLYNSPLHF.

The chain employs TRBV3-1 (or the pseudogene TRBV3-2) and TRBJ1-1, with 12 nucleotides matching TRBD1. CDR3 length: 15 amino acids. CDR1 LGHDT and CDR2 YNNKEL come from the germline V gene (reference sequence). V shed 1 base, J shed 9 bases, and the junction held 6 bases outside the gene matches. The CDR3 loop reads CASSQGGTGGRKAFF. The CDR3 coding sequence is TGTGCCAGCAGCCAAGGGGGGACAGGGGGCAGAAAAGCTTTCTTT.